The 20 T cell receptor beta chains in this list originate from one sample, sequenced in a study of early T cells in non-severe SARS-CoV-2 infection. TCRdb itself ran the 5' RACE reads through MiXCR, one entry per CDR3 protein. The sample has tens of thousands of distinct CDR3 sequences, 3.5% to 5% seen once; the top ten hold about 20%. Sequencing was carried out using whole blood. The source is an adult who was a healthcare worker with PCR-confirmed SARS-CoV-2 infection or an uninfected control (not recorded which).

This clonotype appeared a few times. The chain joins TRBV7-3 to TRBJ1-1; a weak D match, TRBD1 (6 bases). Trimming removed 0 bases from V and 5 bases from J, with 13 bases in between. The CDR3 covers 15 residues. Germline V gene sequence: CDR1 SGHTA, CDR2 FQGTGA. CDR3 sequence: CASSLTAGVETEAFF. CDR3 coding DNA: TGTGCCAGCAGCTTAACCGCAGGGGTGGAAACTGAAGCTTTCTTT.

This clonotype was detected ten times or more. This sequence joins TRBV4-3 and TRBJ1-2; weak D call: TRBD1 (5 bases). CDR3 length: 15 residues. V lost 0 bases and J lost 4, with 12 bases in between. From germline, CDR1 is LGHNA and CDR2 YSLEER. CDR3 DNA: TGCGCCAGCAGCCAAGATAGAACCGGGGCCTATGGCTACACCTTC. It codes for CASSQDRTGAYGYTF.

This clonotype was recorded at least ten times. Written as DNA, the CDR3 is TGCGCCAGCAGCCAACTAGCGGGAGATTTTCAGTACTTC. As protein: CASSQLAGDFQYF. This chain uses TRBV4-3 with TRBJ2-4, with TRBD2 matching over 10 bases. Germline V gene lookup returns CDR1 LGHNA and CDR2 YSLEER. The CDR3 covers 13 residues. Losses at the gene ends were 2 bases for V and 11 bases for J; bases not matched to a gene: 3.

This clonotype was found many times. The rearrangement uses TRBV6-2 or TRBV6-3 and TRBJ2-7, with 9 bases lining up with TRBD1. CDR3 length: 12 amino acids. CDR1 and CDR2 from the germline V gene are MNHEY and SVGEGT. After removal of 7 bases from V and 5 bases from J, the junction contained 3 bases not matched to a gene. This chain's CDR3 is CASTGQGNEQYF. The CDR3 nucleotides are TGTGCCAGCACCGGACAGGGGAACGAGCAGTACTTC.

In its sample, this clonotype was seen many times. V is TRBV7-2 and J is TRBJ2-1; a weak D match, TRBD1 (6 bases). Looked up from germline, CDR1 is SGHTA and CDR2 is FQGNSA. This CDR3 spans 13 amino acids. V lost 2 bases, J lost 10 bases, and 12 bases lay in between. CDR3 sequence: CASSLMSGTEQFF. The DNA for the CDR3 is TGTGCCAGCAGCTTAATGTCCGGGACAGAGCAGTTCTTC.

In this sample, this clonotype turned up many times. The V gene is TRBV5-5, the J gene TRBJ2-3, with TRBD2 matching over 9 bases. CDR3 length: 14 residues. The V gene's germline CDR1 is SGHKS and CDR2 YYEKEE (reference sequence). After removal of 4 bases from V and 7 bases from J, the junction contained 7 bases not matched to a gene. DNA for the CDR3: TGTGCCAGCAGCCCGCGGGAGGGGGCGTATACGCAGTATTTT. Translated: CASSPREGAYTQYF.

This clonotype was observed at least ten times. The chain couples TRBV29-1 to TRBJ2-5; possible D gene TRBD2, 6 bases. Looked up from germline, CDR1 is SQVTM and CDR2 is ANQGSEA. This CDR3 contains 14 residues. V was trimmed by 3 bases and J by 2 bases, leaving 13 bases between them. The CDR3 nucleotides read TGCAGCGTTGAGAAGGCGGGGCCGCAAGAGACCCAGTACTTC. It specifies CSVEKAGPQETQYF.

This clonotype was detected many times. The rearrangement joins TRBV18 to TRBJ2-6; no definite D call. V lost 2 bases and J 0 bases, leaving 8 bases between the germline ends. Looked up from germline, CDR1 is KGHSH and CDR2 is LQKENI. This CDR3 has 16 residues. This chain's CDR3 is CASSPKQSSGANVLTF. CDR3 in DNA: TGTGCCAGCTCACCAAAGCAGAGCTCTGGGGCCAACGTCCTGACTTTC.

This clonotype was counted only a few times. V usage is TRBV28 and J usage is TRBJ2-7; 7 bases match TRBD1. Germline V gives CDR1 MDHEN, CDR2 SYDVKM. V shed 6 bases, J shed 2 bases, and the junction held 4 bases outside the gene matches. The CDR3 sequence is 13 residues long. This chain's CDR3 is CASSPTGPYEQYF. The CDR3 nucleotides read TGTGCCAGCAGCCCGACAGGGCCCTACGAGCAGTACTTC. Drawing the rest from reference TRBV28 and TRBJ2-7, the complete variable domain is DVKVTQSSRYLVKRTGEKVFLECVQDMDHENMFWYRQDPGLGLRLIYFSYDVKMKEKGDIPEGYSVSREKKERFSLILESASTNQTSMYLCASSPTGPYEQYFGPGTRLTVT.

Many counts were recorded for this clonotype. The rearrangement uses TRBV14 and TRBJ2-1, with D maybe TRBD1 (5 bases). Germline V CDR1 and CDR2: SGHDN, FVKESK. V was clipped by 4 bases and J by 7 bases, with 8 bases between them. The CDR3 has 12 residues. For the CDR3, the DNA is TGTGCCAGCAGCCTATACAGGAATGAGCAGTTCTTC. This translates into CASSLYRNEQFF.

This clonotype was observed at least ten times. The V gene is TRBV18, the J gene TRBJ2-7; 7 bases are shared with TRBD1. Per germline, CDR1 KGHSH and CDR2 LQKENI. The CDR3 is 15 amino acids. Germline trimming cut 3 bases from V and 2 bases from J; bases unmatched to any gene: 7. The CDR3 loop reads CASSPGDSRTYEQYF. CDR3 coding DNA: TGTGCCAGCTCACCGGGGGACAGCAGAACCTACGAGCAGTACTTC.

This chain connects TRBV6-2 or TRBV6-3 to TRBJ2-5, with D perhaps assigned TRBD1 or TRBD2 (5 bases each). The CDR3 is 17 residues long. Trimming took 6 bases from V and 3 from J, leaving 23 bases between them. The germline V gene has CDR1 MNHEY and CDR2 SVGEGT. The CDR3 sequence: CASRPFRDGLGEETQYF. The CDR3 DNA reads as TGTGCCAGCAGACCCTTCCGGGACGGACTGGGGGAAGAGACCCAGTACTTC.

The V and J genes are TRBV9 and TRBJ2-2, with D possibly being TRBD1 (5 bases). Germline V gene sequence: CDR1 SGDLS, CDR2 YYNGEE. V dropped 1 base and J dropped 7 bases, with 11 bases sitting between them. The CDR3 sequence is 14 residues long. The CDR3 DNA reads TGTGCCAGCAGCGTAACCCAGGGCCACGGGGAGCTGTTTTTT. Translation: CASSVTQGHGELFF.

This clonotype was seen many times. The rearrangement uses TRBV29-1 and TRBJ2-3; D is perhaps TRBD1 (6 bases). V dropped 6 bases and J dropped 0 bases, with 22 bases sitting between them. The germline CDR1 and CDR2 sequences are SQVTM and ANQGSEA. This CDR3 contains 17 residues. This CDR3 is CSVHQTGSRPSTDTQYF. The CDR3 nucleotides read TGCAGCGTCCACCAGACAGGCTCCCGCCCTAGCACAGATACGCAGTATTTT.

This clonotype was recorded at least ten times. The rearrangement uses TRBV14 and TRBJ1-1; D gene uncertain. From germline, CDR1 is SGHDN and CDR2 FVKESK. The V end was cut by 3 bases, the J end by 8 bases, with 10 bases between. This CDR3 has 12 amino acids. DNA for the CDR3: TGTGCCAGCAGCCACACTTTTTGGGAAGCTTTCTTT. Its translation: CASSHTFWEAFF.

The chain carries TRBV18 and TRBJ1-1, with D maybe TRBD1 (6 bases). Germline CDR1 is KGHSH and CDR2 is LQKENI. The CDR3 is made up of 15 amino acids. V lost 5 bases and J lost 2, with 15 bases in between. CDR3 DNA: TGTGCCAGCTCAACTTGGACAGAAATAAACACTGAAGCTTTCTTT. Amino acids: CASSTWTEINTEAFF.

This clonotype showed up many times. The chain carries TRBV21-1 and TRBJ2-7; the table's D call TRBD2 went unverified against the DNA. TRBV21-1 has pseudogene status. There are 17 residues in the CDR3. This chain's CDR3 is CASSKVWTSGKTYEQYF. In DNA, the CDR3 is TGTGCCAGCAGCAAAGTGTGGACTAGCGGGAAAACCTACGAGCAGTACTTC.

This clonotype was counted between two and nine times. V is TRBV20-1 and J is TRBJ2-7; perhaps D is TRBD1 or TRBD2 (6 bases each). The CDR3 is made up of 12 amino acids. Germline V CDR1 and CDR2: DFQATT, SNEGSKA (reference sequence). With 6 bases removed from V and 7 bases from J, the gap between germline ends came to 16 bases. Here the CDR3 reads CSACPGAREQYF. The DNA for the CDR3 is TGCAGTGCCTGCCCGGGGGCGCGGGAGCAGTACTTC.

This clonotype was observed a handful of times. This chain connects TRBV10-3 to TRBJ1-2, with a possible D match to TRBD1 (6 bases). The V gene's germline CDR1 is ENHRY and CDR2 SYGVKD. The V end was cut by 0 bases, the J end by 4 bases, with 12 bases between. The CDR3 has 15 amino acids. The DNA for the CDR3 is TGTGCCATCAGTGAGTCGGGCGGGGGCGGCTATGGCTACACCTTC. Protein: CAISESGGGGYGYTF.

This clonotype was found many times. V usage is TRBV5-1 and J usage is TRBJ1-1, with TRBD1 matching over 8 bases. V lost 3 bases and J lost 1; bases outside the gene matches: 5. Germline CDR1 and CDR2: SGHRS and YFSETQ. This CDR3 contains 15 residues. Here the CDR3 reads CASSSGGSRNTEAFF. CDR3 nucleotides: TGCGCCAGCAGCTCAGGGGGCTCCCGGAACACTGAAGCTTTCTTT.